Below, 9 T cell receptor beta chains from the same sample are listed, as sequenced in a study of cytotoxic CD8 clonotypes in ibrutinib-treated CLL. Data came from immunoSEQ multiplex PCR; TCRdb stores just in-frame clones and leaves some out. The sample holds about 200,000 clones, about four fifths seen once. The material was PBMCs, obtained after 12 months of ibrutinib treatment. The receptors here all came from a human donor with chronic lymphocytic leukemia.

This clone was observed once. The rearrangement links TRBV10-3 to TRBJ2-7; D perhaps matches TRBD2 (5 bases). The CDR3 runs 12 residues. The V end lost 4 bases, the J end lost 6 bases, and 10 bases lay between the germline ends. CDR1 ENHRY and CDR2 SYGVKD come from the germline V gene. DNA of the CDR3: TGTGCCATCAGTGGGACTCAGGCCGAGCAGTACTTC. Its protein product is CAISGTQAEQYF.

This clone occurred a few times. The V gene is TRBV7-9, the J gene TRBJ2-7; D is undetermined. Germline CDR1 and CDR2: SEHNR and FQNEAQ (reference sequence). This CDR3 has 14 amino acids. Trimming removed 0 bases from V and 0 bases from J, with 6 bases in between. CDR3 in DNA: TGTGCCAGCAGCTTAGCTGAGAGCTCCTACGAGCAGTACTTC. Its translation: CASSLAESSYEQYF.

This clone was counted only a few times. This chain connects TRBV10-3 to TRBJ1-5; perhaps TRBD1 as D (5 bases). The germline gives CDR1 ENHRY, CDR2 SYGVKD. Trimming cost V 10 bases and J 2 bases, with 9 bases left between them. The CDR3 is made up of 12 amino acids. CDR3 DNA sequence: TGTGCCACGGGGGGTGGCAATCAGCCCCAGCATTTT. Amino acids: CATGGGNQPQHF.

This clone appeared a single time. This rearrangement joins TRBV27 to TRBJ2-1; 9 bases are shared with TRBD1. V gave up 5 bases and J gave up 10 bases; unmatched junction bases: 6. The CDR3 extends over 13 amino acids. Germline V gene lookup returns CDR1 MNHEY and CDR2 SMNVEV (reference sequence). CDR3 bases: TGTGCCAGCAGTCTCGGACAGGGGACCGAGCAGTTCTTC. Residues: CASSLGQGTEQFF.

The chain carries TRBV5-1 and TRBJ1-1, with a possible D match to TRBD1 (5 bases). V lost 0 bases, J lost 1 base, and 7 bases lay in between. Germline values: CDR1 SGHRS, CDR2 YFSETQ. The CDR3 is made up of 14 amino acids. For the CDR3, the DNA is TGCGCCAGCAGCTTGGGAAGGGGGAACACTGAAGCTTTCTTT. Protein: CASSLGRGNTEAFF.

The chain is built from TRBV5-1 and TRBJ2-6, with a tentative D call TRBD1 (6 bases). CDR1 is SGHRS, CDR2 YFSETQ, per germline. With 3 bases removed from V and 3 bases from J, the gap between germline ends came to 16 bases. The CDR3 contains 17 residues. In DNA form, the CDR3 reads TGCGCCAGCAGCTGGAACAGGGAAATTAGTGGGGCCAACGTCCTGACTTTC. Translating gives CASSWNREISGANVLTF. The variable domain in full, completed from reference TRBV5-1 and TRBJ2-6, reads KAGVTQTPRYLIKTRGQQVTLSCSPISGHRSVSWYQQTPGQGLQFLFEYFSETQRNKGNFPGRFSGRQFSNSRSEMNVSTLELGDSALYLCASSWNREISGANVLTFGAGSRLTVL.

V and J are TRBV29-1 and TRBJ1-1; unclear D gene. The CDR3 sequence is 13 residues long. Germline CDR1 reads SQVTM; CDR2 reads ANQGSEA. Trimming removed 5 bases at V and 3 bases at J, with 13 bases between. For the CDR3, the DNA is TGCAGCGTTAAGGACGATCTCTACACTGAAGCTTTCTTT. Encoded protein: CSVKDDLYTEAFF. Full variable domain (missing parts from reference TRBV29-1 and TRBJ1-1): SAVISQKPSRDICQRGTSLTIQCQVDSQVTMMFWYRQQPGQSLTLIATANQGSEATYESGFVIDKFPISRPNLTFSTLTVSNMSPEDSSIYLCSVKDDLYTEAFFGQGTRLTVV.

The V call is TRBV6-5, the J call TRBJ2-3, with D tentatively TRBD2 (6 bases). The V end lost 10 bases, the J end lost 4 bases, and 21 bases lay between the germline ends. Germline loops: CDR1 MNHEY, CDR2 SVGAGI. The CDR3 extends over 15 amino acids. The CDR3 region is CATRVIAAGPDTQYF. CDR3 bases: TGTGCCACCCGAGTAATAGCGGCGGGGCCAGATACGCAGTATTTT.

The chain is built from TRBV11-3 and TRBJ2-7, with D maybe TRBD1 (5 bases). This CDR3 has 14 residues. Looked up from germline, CDR1 is SGHNT and CDR2 is YENEEA. V was trimmed by 2 bases and J by 3 bases, leaving 11 bases between them. This CDR3 is CASSLSGMDYEQYF. CDR3 DNA: TGTGCCAGCAGCTTATCAGGGATGGACTACGAGCAGTACTTC. The full variable domain, completed using reference TRBV11-3 and TRBJ2-7, is EAGVVQSPRYKIIEKKQPVAFWCNPISGHNTLYWYLQNLGQGPELLIRYENEEAVDDSQLPKDRFSAERLKGVDSTLKIQPAELGDSAVYLCASSLSGMDYEQYFGPGTRLTVT.